This entry concerns a single TCR beta chain. The data were obtained in a study of blood T cell repertoires in COVID-19. At the level of the study: Italy, Spain and the United States were the sources of the convalescent and acute COVID-19 samples.

Some clones are missing from TCRdb's copy, which holds only in-frame ones; the method was immunoSEQ multiplex PCR. In the table there are about 200,000 clones, more than 70% of which are singletons. The sample comprised peripheral blood. The receptor's source is a man aged 18 to 29 with active or convalescent COVID-19.

The CDR3 loop reads CASRDRGPESEKLFF. CDR3 in DNA: TGTGCCAGCCGGGACAGGGGCCCTGAGAGTGAAAAACTGTTTTTT. The chain joins TRBV6-5 to TRBJ1-4, with 10 bases matching TRBD1. Germline V gene data show CDR1 as MNHEY and CDR2 as SVGAGI. There are 15 residues in the CDR3. J gave up 7 bases and V 8 bases, and 10 bases lay outside the gene matches.